This T cell receptor (beta chain) was sequenced in a study of shared clonotypes between healthy human individuals. Germline lookup yields CDR1 ENHRY and CDR2 SYGVKD. The germline V and J ends were trimmed by 10 bases and 5 bases, with 14 bases remaining between them. This CDR3 comprises 13 residues. To note about this clone: The antigen is undetermined.

Data came from immunoSEQ multiplex PCR; TCRdb stores just in-frame clones and leaves some out. The data contain about 2.4 million clones, approximately 92% of them singletons. Whole-study results and caveats: Among donors, clonotype sharing was expected to be affected by sequencing depth. The four-donor shared clonotypes exceeded non-shared clonotypes in generation probability, with non-shared ones scoring lower.

The origin of this receptor is a man aged 18 to 29 in good health. The chain carries TRBV10-3 and TRBJ2-2, with D possibly matching TRBD1 (6 bases). Material: naive CD4+ T cells sorted from blood. Subset given: CD45RA+ positively selected. This CDR3 reads CATTNRETGELFF. The CDR3 DNA sequence: TGTGCCACCACCAACAGGGAAACCGGGGAGCTGTTTTTT.